These 23 T cell receptor beta chains originate from one sample sequenced in a study of cytomegalovirus exposure and HLA in healthy donors. PCR was performed using 60 Vbeta and 13 Jbeta primers. Assay used: immunoSEQ multiplex PCR; TCRdb lists only in-frame clones, some missing. Altogether about 160,000 clones are present, around 80% being singletons, with the ten largest covering about 4.3%. The sequenced sample was PBMCs. Source of these receptors: a man aged 25 to 40 in good health and CMV-seronegative.

The table lists this clone with a few counts. DNA for the CDR3: TGTGCCAGCAGTTTATTGGTAAGCGACTCCTACAATGAGCAGTTCTTC. Its protein is CASSLLVSDSYNEQFF. The chain joins TRBV28 to TRBJ2-1; D call uncertain. Trimming took off 1 base at V and 0 bases at J, with 10 bases between the two ends. This CDR3 is built from 16 residues. Germline lookup yields CDR1 MDHEN and CDR2 SYDVKM.

The chain has TRBV30 and TRBJ1-1, with D maybe TRBD1 (5 bases). CDR3 length equals 13 residues. Germline CDR1 reads GTSNPN; CDR2 reads SVGIG (reference sequence). V was cut by 3 bases and J by 1 base, with 9 bases left in between. The CDR3, as DNA: TGTGCCTGGAGGACACAGGCGAACACTGAAGCTTTCTTT. Protein product: CAWRTQANTEAFF.

The genes are TRBV10-1 and TRBJ2-1, with 7 bases identical to TRBD2. The germline V gene encodes CDR1 WNHNN and CDR2 SYGVQD (reference sequence). CDR3 size: 16 residues. The J segment lost 4 bases and the V segment lost 5 bases, leaving 11 bases of the junction unmatched. CDR3 residues: CASSPWGTTAYNEQFF. In DNA, the CDR3 is TGCGCCAGCAGTCCTTGGGGGACTACTGCATACAATGAGCAGTTCTTC.

The table lists this clone with a few counts. The chain has TRBV5-1 and TRBJ2-1; TRBD2 agrees at 9 bases. V was pared by 4 bases and J by 6 bases, with 8 bases of the junction left unmatched. This CDR3 region has 15 residues. Germline V gene data show CDR1 as SGHRS and CDR2 as YFSETQ. This chain's CDR3 is CASSAKGAGGNEQFF. The DNA of the CDR3 is TGCGCCAGCAGCGCGAAGGGAGCGGGAGGCAATGAGCAGTTCTTC.

The gene calls are TRBV28 and TRBJ2-3, with 7 bases lining up with TRBD2. Germline values: CDR1 MDHEN, CDR2 SYDVKM. Trimming at V came to 10 bases and at J to 5 bases, leaving 9 bases not matched to a gene. The CDR3 contains 13 residues. The CDR3 DNA reads TGTGCCATCTTACGGGGGGAAAGAGATACGCAGTATTTT. This encodes CAILRGERDTQYF.

This chain links TRBV11-2 with TRBJ1-3, with 7 nucleotides matching TRBD1. This CDR3 spans 17 amino acids. Germline V lookup: CDR1 SGHAT, CDR2 FQNNGV. The trim removed 2 bases at V and 0 bases at J, leaving 7 bases unmatched. The CDR3 nucleotides are TGTGCCAGCAGCTTAAGGACAGGTACCAGCTCTGGAAACACCATATATTTT. It yields the protein CASSLRTGTSSGNTIYF.

On this clone itself: A junction end diverges from the germline sequence, so it may reflect a read error. V is TRBV7-9 and J is TRBJ2-3; D is possibly TRBD2 (6 bases). The CDR3 is made up of 18 amino acids. Germline V gene sequence: CDR1 SEHNR, CDR2 FQNEAQ (reference sequence). The chain's CDR3 is CSSSYHIPGLFPTDTQYF. The CDR3 region has the DNA TGTTCCAGCAGCTATCATATTCCGGGACTTTTCCCCACAGATACGCAGTATTTT.

J is TRBJ2-1 and V is TRBV6-6; 12 bases match TRBD2. The V gene's germline CDR1 is MNHNY and CDR2 SVGAGI (reference sequence). V gave up 2 bases and J gave up 9 bases; unmatched junction bases: 8. The length of the CDR3 is 16 residues. This CDR3 reads CASSYGTSGRSSEQFF. CDR3 DNA sequence: TGTGCCAGCAGTTACGGTACTAGCGGGAGGTCTAGTGAGCAGTTCTTC.

This clone occurred once. The V call is TRBV6-1, the J call TRBJ2-7, with D hard to call. V lost 1 base and J 6 bases, leaving 10 bases between the germline ends. The CDR3 length is 13 residues. Germline values: CDR1 MNHNS, CDR2 SASEGT. Written as DNA, the CDR3 is TGTGCCAGCAGTGAAGGCCTACCGGTCGAGCAGTACTTC. This translates into CASSEGLPVEQYF.

This clone has more than one count but fewer than ten. V gene TRBV30 combines with J gene TRBJ1-5, with 7 bases identical to TRBD1. The V and J ends lost 2 bases and 1 base, in that order; junction bases with no gene match: 11. CDR3 length: 17 amino acids. The germline CDR1 and CDR2 sequences are GTSNPN and SVGIG (reference sequence). Here the CDR3 DNA reads TGTGCCTGGAGTAGAAACAGGGGAATAGGGAGCAATCAGCCCCAGCATTTT. Residues: CAWSRNRGIGSNQPQHF.

V and J are TRBV11-2 and TRBJ2-7, with TRBD2 matching over 13 bases. The CDR3 length is 15 residues. Per germline, CDR1 SGHAT and CDR2 FQNNGV. Trimming removed 4 bases from V and 3 bases from J; junction bases left unmatched: 3. Written as DNA, the CDR3 is TGTGCCAGCAGCTCAGGGACTAGCGGGGTCTACGAGCAGTACTTC. Its protein product is CASSSGTSGVYEQYF.

CDR3 in amino acids: CASSLWLGTGEAGELFF. CDR3 DNA sequence: TGTGCCAGCAGTTTATGGTTGGGGACAGGGGAAGCCGGGGAGCTGTTTTTT. This sequence joins TRBV28 and TRBJ2-2; the match to TRBD1 covers 10 bases. CDR3 length: 17 amino acids. The V gene end was trimmed by 0 bases and the J gene end by 6 bases; junction bases not matched to a gene: 7. Germline CDR1 MDHEN, CDR2 SYDVKM.

This chain links TRBV7-9 with TRBJ1-1, with 9 bases fitting TRBD1. CDR3 length: 15 amino acids. Germline V lookup: CDR1 SEHNR, CDR2 FQNEAQ (reference sequence). The J segment lost 3 bases and the V segment lost 5 bases, leaving 7 bases of the junction unmatched. The CDR3 reads CASSTGQGIDTEAFF. The CDR3, as DNA: TGTGCCAGCAGCACCGGACAGGGGATTGACACTGAAGCTTTCTTT. Supplemented by reference TRBV7-9 and TRBJ1-1, the full variable domain reads DTGVSQNPRHKITKRGQNVTFRCDPISEHNRLYWYRQTLGQGPEFLTYFQNEAQLEKSRLLSDRFSAERPKGSFSTLEIQRTEQGDSAMYLCASSTGQGIDTEAFFGQGTRLTVV.

The V gene is TRBV2, the J gene TRBJ2-5; TRBD2 is a possible D gene (6 bases). Germline CDR1 reads SNHLY; CDR2 reads FYNNEI. This CDR3 contains 10 residues. Between the trimmed V and J ends, which lost 8 bases and 5 bases, there was a span of 6 bases. DNA for the CDR3: TGTGCCAGCGGGGGGGAGACCCAGTACTTC. Its protein is CASGGETQYF.

The V gene is TRBV7-3, the J gene TRBJ2-3, with 11 bases identical to TRBD2. The ends lost 7 bases at V and 1 base at J; junction bases unmatched: 7. This CDR3 has 16 amino acids. Germline lookup yields CDR1 SGHTA and CDR2 FQGTGA. CDR3 amino acids: CASNSALAGGTDTQYF. As DNA, the CDR3 is TGTGCCAGCAACTCGGCACTAGCGGGGGGCACAGATACGCAGTATTTT.

This chain connects TRBV7-8 to TRBJ1-2, with D unresolved. The V gene lost 5 bases and the J gene lost 5 bases, with 18 bases spanning the gap. The CDR3 is 15 amino acids. Germline lookup yields CDR1 SGHVS and CDR2 FQNEAQ. The CDR3 loop is CASSPLIRRGYGYTF. The CDR3 DNA is TGTGCCAGCAGCCCACTAATCCGTCGGGGATATGGCTACACCTTC.

This sequence joins TRBV10-1 and TRBJ2-7, with D tentatively TRBD2 (5 bases). CDR3 size: 14 residues. Germline lookup yields CDR1 WNHNN and CDR2 SYGVQD (reference sequence). V was pared by 8 bases and J by 1 base, with 15 bases between. The chain's CDR3 is CASSAEGSSYEQYF. The CDR3 DNA sequence: TGCGCCAGCTCCGCCGAGGGCTCTTCCTACGAGCAGTACTTC.

This clone was counted between two and nine times. The chain is built from TRBV19 and TRBJ2-1, with a tentative D call TRBD2 (6 bases). The CDR3 sequence is 14 residues long. Trimming left V 5 bases short and J 1 base short, with 9 bases between. Germline assignment: CDR1 LNHDA and CDR2 SQIVND (reference sequence). CDR3 in amino acids: CASSLAGSYNEQFF. The CDR3 DNA follows: TGTGCCAGTAGTTTGGCGGGATCCTACAATGAGCAGTTCTTC.

This chain links TRBV6-1 with TRBJ2-7, with a tentative D call TRBD1 (5 bases). Deletions cut 6 bases from V and 0 bases from J, with 15 bases between. Germline loops: CDR1 MNHNS, CDR2 SASEGT. The CDR3 extends over 15 amino acids. The chain's CDR3 is CASRRLGHISYEQYF. CDR3 sequence (DNA): TGTGCCAGCAGGCGACTTGGACATATCTCCTACGAGCAGTACTTC.

The chain uses TRBV20-1 and TRBJ1-5; D ambiguous. This CDR3 spans 10 amino acids. From germline, CDR1 is DFQATT and CDR2 SNEGSKA (reference sequence). CDR3 loop: CSASDQPQHF. The CDR3 DNA follows: TGCAGCGCGAGCGACCAGCCCCAGCATTTT.

This sequence joins TRBV15 and TRBJ2-5; 8 positions match TRBD1. With V trimmed by 4 bases and J by 3 bases, 4 bases remained unmatched. The CDR3 consists of 14 residues. The germline V gene has CDR1 LNHNV and CDR2 YYDKDF (reference sequence). The CDR3 is CATSIDRGKETQYF. The CDR3 DNA sequence: TGTGCCACCAGCATAGACAGGGGCAAAGAGACCCAGTACTTC.

The V and J genes are TRBV30 and TRBJ1-4; 10 bases align to TRBD1. J was trimmed by 5 bases and V by 4 bases; bases with no gene match: 4. CDR3 length: 14 residues. CDR1 GTSNPN and CDR2 SVGIG come from the germline V gene (reference sequence). The DNA for the CDR3 is TGTGCCTGGACCAGGACAGGGGGAAATGAAAAACTGTTTTTT. Protein: CAWTRTGGNEKLFF. The full variable domain, in which reference TRBV30 and TRBJ1-4 provide the parts outside the CDR3, is SQTIHQWPATLVQPVGSPLSLECTVEGTSNPNLYWYRQAAGRGLQLLFYSVGIGQISSEVPQNLSASRPQDRQFILSSKKLLLSDSGFYLCAWTRTGGNEKLFFGSGTQLSVL.

This clone occurred once. The gene calls are TRBV9 and TRBJ2-1; possible D gene TRBD2, 6 bases. The CDR3 runs to 13 residues. Germline CDR1 and CDR2: SGDLS and YYNGEE. V was cut by 4 bases and J by 7 bases, with 12 bases left in between. CDR3 DNA sequence: TGTGCCAGCAGCTTGGGGACTCTAAATGAGCAGTTCTTC. Residues: CASSLGTLNEQFF.